Given below is one T cell receptor (beta chain) in context. Antigen unknown. Though nominally healthy at sampling, donors likely had unrecorded immune exposures. PCR employed 60 Vbeta and 13 Jbeta primers. The method was immunoSEQ multiplex PCR; TCRdb's version includes in-frame clones alone and lacks a portion of them. The sample lists roughly 170,000 clones, about three quarters seen once, with 1.5% in the top ten. This entry belongs to a study of cytomegalovirus exposure and HLA in healthy donors. Overall study: Within an early data release were about 80 million unique TCRs drawn from HLA-typed donors. Findings and limits, study-wide: It was taken for granted in presence/absence analyses that sequencing depth across donors was roughly uniform. Immune exposure data for these donors was limited to CMV serostatus.

The TCR originated in a girl aged 5-17 years in good health and CMV-seronegative. The sample consisted of PBMCs.

Here the CDR3 DNA reads TGCGCCAGCAGTCAACTAGCGGGGGGGCTAGACCAAGAGACCCAGTACTTC. This translates into CASSQLAGGLDQETQYF. J is TRBJ2-5 and V is TRBV4-1; 13 bases are a match to TRBD2. With V trimmed by 6 bases and J by 0 bases, 7 bases remained unmatched. CDR3 length equals 17 residues. Germline V gives CDR1 MGHRA, CDR2 YSYEKL.